Listed below are T cell receptor beta chains from one sample, sequenced in a study of neurological immune-mediated disorders. Each CDR3 protein gets one entry after TCRdb re-called the 5' RACE reads with MiXCR. The repertoire consists of roughly 28,000 distinct CDR3 sequences, with 3.3% occurring once and the leading ten covering roughly 7%. Specimen: PBMCs. These receptors originate from a young woman with multiple sclerosis. The CDR3 runs from the conserved cysteine through the conserved F or W. The D gene is left open where the match is weak. For some rows the clone size is stated as once, few or many, or as a class when expanded; others skip it.

>many|NA|TRBJ2-6|TRBV5-1
CASSQKTAGAKVLTF
TGCGCCAGCAGCCAGAAGACCGCTGGGGCCAAAGTCCTGACTTTC
>few|TRBD2|TRBJ2-2|TRBV3-1
CASTKARLAGGRLFF
TGTGCCAGCACCAAAGCTCGGCTAGCGGGAGGAAGGCTGTTTTTT
>many|NA|TRBJ1-5|TRBV27
CASSLSDNQPQHF
TGTGCCAGCAGTTTATCTGACAATCAGCCCCAGCATTTT
>many|NA|TRBJ1-3|TRBV10-3
CATRGSGNTIYF
TGTGCCACCCGCGGGTCTGGAAACACCATATATTTT
>many|TRBD1|TRBJ1-4|TRBV3-1
CASRPQGAGNEKLFF
TGTGCCAGTCGCCCACAGGGGGCGGGTAATGAAAAACTGTTTTTT
>many|NA|TRBJ2-1|TRBV21-1
CASSKVLYSEGHNEQFF
TGTGCCAGCAGCAAAGTCCTGTATTCGGAGGGACACAATGAGCAGTTCTTC
>many|TRBD2|TRBJ2-3|TRBV5-1
CASSLTGLADTQYF
TGCGCCAGCAGCTTGACGGGACTAGCAGATACGCAGTATTTT
>NA|NA|TRBJ2-2|TRBV20-1
CSARGGNTGELFF
TGCAGTGCTAGAGGCGGAAACACCGGGGAGCTGTTTTTT
>many|NA|TRBJ2-5|TRBV7-9
CASSLSGQETQYF
TGTGCCAGCAGCTTATCCGGCCAAGAGACCCAGTACTTC
>many|NA|TRBJ1-1|TRBV5-5
CASSPVTGAAAFF
TGTGCCAGCAGCCCTGTGACAGGTGCCGCAGCTTTCTTT
>many|TRBD1|TRBJ1-2|TRBV7-2
CASSSQGAGGYTF
TGTGCCAGCAGTTCACAGGGGGCTGGAGGCTACACCTTC
>many|TRBD2|TRBJ2-3|TRBV20-1
CSAPRVAGSTDTQYF
TGCAGTGCTCCTCGGGTAGCGGGAAGCACAGATACGCAGTATTTT
>many|NA|TRBJ2-4|TRBV18
CASSPLVRTGAKNIQYF
TGTGCCAGCTCACCACTCGTGAGGACCGGAGCCAAAAACATTCAGTACTTC
>many|NA|TRBJ1-5|TRBV5-6
CASSYGDSNQPQNF
TGTGCCAGCAGCTATGGGGATAGCAATCAGCCCCAGAATTTT
>many|NA|TRBJ2-5|TRBV5-5
CASSLSNSWANRETQYF
TGTGCCAGCAGCTTGAGTAACAGCTGGGCTAACAGGGAGACCCAGTACTTC
>NA|TRBD1|TRBJ1-5|TRBV27
CASSPTGPAQPQNF
TGTGCCAGCAGTCCGACAGGGCCCGCTCAGCCCCAGAATTTT
>NA|NA|TRBJ2-1|TRBV18
CASSPSRTPNNEQFF
TGTGCCAGCTCACCCTCCCGCACCCCTAACAATGAGCAGTTCTTC
>many|TRBD1|TRBJ1-6|TRBV3-1
CASSPLDWTGGNSPLNF
TGTGCCAGCAGCCCCCTGGACTGGACAGGCGGCAATTCACCCCTCAACTTT
>many|TRBD1|TRBJ1-5|TRBV20-1
CSATTGANSNQPQHF
TGCAGTGCCACCACAGGGGCCAATAGCAATCAGCCCCAGCATTTT
>many|NA|TRBJ1-1|TRBV10-3
CASSEQGFEAFF
TGTGCCTCTTCGGAACAGGGATTTGAAGCTTTCTTT
>few|NA|TRBJ2-3|TRBV5-1
CASTPVGHPIDTQYF
TGCGCCAGCACCCCCGTTGGTCATCCCATAGATACGCAGTATTTT
>many|TRBD1|TRBJ2-7|TRBV5-1
CASSPGGQAAYEQYF
TGCGCCAGCAGCCCAGGAGGACAGGCAGCCTACGAGCAGTACTTC
>few|NA|TRBJ1-5|TRBV3-1
CASSPYKGLPQHF
TGTGCCAGCAGCCCCTACAAAGGATTGCCCCAGCATTTT
>many|TRBD1|TRBJ1-5|TRBV4-2
CASSQDQTGGRQPQHF
TGTGCCAGCAGCCAAGATCAGACAGGGGGTCGGCAGCCCCAGCATTTT
>medium-sized|NA|TRBJ1-5|TRBV28
CASSLSAGSNQPQHF
TGTGCCAGCAGTTTATCAGCAGGTAGCAATCAGCCCCAGCATTTT
>many|TRBD1|TRBJ1-2|TRBV20-1
CSAPRTGGLGYTF
TGCAGTGCTCCTAGGACAGGGGGCTTGGGCTACACCTTC
>many|TRBD2|TRBJ2-5|TRBV2
CASSGGSWGGTQYF
TGTGCCAGCAGTGGCGGGAGTTGGGGTGGGACCCAGTACTTC
>many|NA|TRBJ2-2|TRBV20-1
CSASSGTVYGGELFF
TGCAGTGCCAGTAGTGGGACGGTCTACGGCGGGGAGCTGTTTTTT
>many|NA|TRBJ1-5|TRBV18
CASSPVQLAISNQPQHF
TGTGCCAGCTCACCGGTCCAGTTAGCTATCAGCAATCAGCCCCAGCATTTT
>many|NA|TRBJ1-1|TRBV20-1
CSARDYNTDEAFF
TGCAGTGCTAGAGATTATAATACGGATGAAGCTTTCTTT
>many|NA|TRBJ2-2|TRBV5-8
CASSRGHLGSNTGELFF
TGTGCCAGCAGCAGGGGACACCTTGGCTCGAACACCGGGGAGCTGTTTTTT
>many|NA|TRBJ1-6|TRBV12-3/TRBV12-4
CASKESSYNSPLHF
TGTGCCAGCAAGGAGAGCTCCTATAATTCACCCCTCCACTTT
>many|NA|TRBJ1-5|TRBV7-2
CASSLGYSNQPQHF
TGTGCCAGCAGCTTAGGATACAGCAATCAGCCCCAGCATTTT
>many|TRBD2|TRBJ2-5|TRBV7-2
CASSLGSSGVKETQYF
TGTGCCAGCAGCTTAGGTTCTAGCGGGGTAAAGGAGACCCAGTACTTC
>many|TRBD1|TRBJ1-4|TRBV20-1
CSARDVGQGAYEKLFF
TGCAGTGCTAGAGATGTCGGGCAGGGGGCTTATGAAAAACTGTTTTTT
>many|NA|TRBJ2-1|TRBV14
CASSQAGAGFYNEQFF
TGTGCCAGCAGCCAAGCAGGGGCAGGGTTTTACAATGAGCAGTTCTTC
>many|TRBD2|TRBJ2-5|TRBV5-1
CASSGTSRETQYF
TGCGCCAGCAGCGGGACTAGCAGAGAGACCCAGTACTTC
>many|TRBD1|TRBJ2-7|TRBV5-1
CASRIGQVYEQYF
TGCGCCAGCAGAATTGGACAGGTGTACGAGCAGTACTTC
>many|TRBD2|TRBJ2-7|TRBV5-1
CASSNSRGRADEQYF
TGCGCCAGCAGCAACAGCCGCGGGAGGGCCGACGAGCAGTACTTC
>many|TRBD1|TRBJ2-6|TRBV6-2/TRBV6-3
CASRRPQGADSGANVLTF
TGTGCCAGCAGGCGACCACAGGGGGCCGACTCTGGGGCCAACGTCCTGACTTTC
>many|TRBD2|TRBJ2-3|TRBV20-1
CSARDFRLAGGDTDTQYF
TGCAGTGCTAGAGATTTTCGGCTAGCGGGGGGGGACACAGATACGCAGTATTTT
>many|NA|TRBJ1-5|TRBV7-2
CASSLVGAQPQHF
TGTGCCAGCAGCTTAGTCGGGGCTCAGCCCCAGCATTTT
>many|TRBD1|TRBJ2-7|TRBV4-2
CASSQTRTGGQRKQYF
TGTGCCAGCAGCCAGACCCGGACAGGGGGCCAGCGCAAGCAGTACTTC
>once|NA|TRBJ2-1|TRBV3-1
CASSHPIDNEQFF
TGTGCCAGCAGCCACCCAATAGACAATGAGCAGTTCTTC
>medium-sized|NA|TRBJ2-3|TRBV9
CASSRGASEYTDTQYF
TGTGCCAGCAGCCGGGGGGCTAGCGAATACACAGATACGCAGTATTTT
>many|NA|TRBJ1-5|TRBV7-2
CASSFGGRDQPQNF
TGTGCCAGCAGCTTCGGGGGCCGGGATCAGCCCCAGAATTTT
>many|TRBD1|TRBJ2-3|TRBV20-1
CSARGTVTDTQYF
TGCAGTGCTAGGGGGACAGTCACAGATACGCAGTATTTT
>few|NA|TRBJ1-3|TRBV4-3
CASSQDLGGGNTIYF
TGCGCCAGCAGCCAAGATCTCGGGGGAGGAAACACCATATATTTT